The clone carrying this TCR beta chain was seen more than once but under ten times. Its target is unknown. With a J-beta primer mix and a sample-barcoded 5' primer, a second PCR ran roughly 6 to 11 cycles. TCRdb redid the calling of the 5' RACE reads with MiXCR, one entry per CDR3 protein. The data show hundreds of thousands of distinct CDR3 sequences, around 50% seen once. V was trimmed by 1 base and J by 9 bases, leaving 10 bases between them. CDR1 is MDHEN and CDR2 is SYDVKM in the germline V gene. The CDR3 consists of 13 residues. The data were obtained in a study of blood T cells in healthy people across ages. Whole-study findings and limits: Diversity figures based on one million T cells were deemed too low.

The sample comprised blood. The sequence was obtained from an elderly woman in good health. V usage is TRBV28 and J usage is TRBJ2-1; no clear D. This chain's CDR3 is CASSLFAPGEQFF. In DNA, the CDR3 is TGTGCCAGCAGTTTATTTGCCCCCGGTGAGCAGTTCTTC.